This TCR beta chain was retrieved from a study of PD-1 blockade in mismatch repair-deficient tumors. The method was immunoSEQ multiplex PCR; TCRdb's version includes in-frame clones alone and lacks a portion of them. The sample has approximately 50,000 clones; 78% are singletons. A few pembrolizumab responders had their TCRs sequenced. The CDR3 has 17 residues. V was trimmed by 0 bases and J by 5 bases, leaving 20 bases between them. Germline CDR1 and CDR2: PRHDT and FYEKMQ (reference sequence). The source was peripheral blood, collected 4 weeks after starting pembrolizumab. The sequence came from an adult with mismatch repair-deficient cancer. This chain connects TRBV13 to TRBJ2-7; D may be TRBD2 (9 bases). The CDR3 DNA follows: TGTGCCAGCAGCTTAGGTCTTCTAGCGGGACAGGCCCACGAGCAGTACTTC. Its translation is CASSLGLLAGQAHEQYF.